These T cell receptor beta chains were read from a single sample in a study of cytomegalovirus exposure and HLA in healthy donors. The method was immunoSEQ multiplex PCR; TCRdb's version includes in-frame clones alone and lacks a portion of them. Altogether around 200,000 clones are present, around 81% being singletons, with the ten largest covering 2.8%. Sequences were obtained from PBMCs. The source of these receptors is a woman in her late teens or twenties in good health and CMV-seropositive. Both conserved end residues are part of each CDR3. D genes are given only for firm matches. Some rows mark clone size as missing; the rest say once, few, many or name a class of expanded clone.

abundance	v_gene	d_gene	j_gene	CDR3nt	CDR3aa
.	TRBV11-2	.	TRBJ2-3	TGTGCCAGCAGCTATACATCTAGCAGGTTGGGCACAGATACGCAGTATTTT	CASSYTSSRLGTDTQYF
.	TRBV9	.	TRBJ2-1	TGTGCCAGCAGCGCGGAGACTGGCTATGACAATGAGCAGTTCTTC	CASSAETGYDNEQFF
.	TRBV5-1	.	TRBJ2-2	TGCGCCAGCAGCATAAACACCGGGGAGCTGTTTTTT	CASSINTGELFF
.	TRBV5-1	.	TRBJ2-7	TGCGCCAGCAGCTTGTTCCAGGGTTCCTACGAGCAGTACTTC	CASSLFQGSYEQYF
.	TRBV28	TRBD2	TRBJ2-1	TGTGCCAGCAGTTTGCTAGCGGGGGCCAACAATGAGCAGTTCTTC	CASSLLAGANNEQFF
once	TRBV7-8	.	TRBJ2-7	TGTGCCAGCAGCTTAGGGGGCAGGAGAACCTACGAGCAGTACTTC	CASSLGGRRTYEQYF
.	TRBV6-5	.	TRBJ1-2	TGTGCCAGCAGAACGGGTACAGGGTCGGGCTACACCTTC	CASRTGTGSGYTF
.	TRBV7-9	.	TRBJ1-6	TGTGCCAGCAGCTTAGCGGCGGCACCCCTCCACTTT	CASSLAAAPLHF
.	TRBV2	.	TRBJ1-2	TGTGCCAGCAACCTAGAACCGTTCTACACCTTC	CASNLEPFYTF
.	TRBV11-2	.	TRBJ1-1	TGTGCCAGCAGCTTAGGATCTCGGAGAACTGAAGCTTTCTTT	CASSLGSRRTEAFF